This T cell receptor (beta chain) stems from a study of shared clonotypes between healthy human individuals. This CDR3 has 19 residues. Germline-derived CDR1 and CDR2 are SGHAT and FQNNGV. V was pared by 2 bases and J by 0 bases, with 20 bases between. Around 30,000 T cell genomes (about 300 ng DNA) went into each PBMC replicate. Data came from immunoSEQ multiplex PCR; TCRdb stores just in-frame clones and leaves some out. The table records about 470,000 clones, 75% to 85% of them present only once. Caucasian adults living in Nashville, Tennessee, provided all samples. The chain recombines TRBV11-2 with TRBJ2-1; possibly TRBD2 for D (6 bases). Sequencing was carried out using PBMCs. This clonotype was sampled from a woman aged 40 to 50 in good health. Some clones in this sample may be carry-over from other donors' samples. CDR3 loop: CASSLFPPSRGSSYNEQFF. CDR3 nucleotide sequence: TGTGCCAGCAGCTTATTTCCCCCATCGCGGGGCAGCTCCTACAATGAGCAGTTCTTC.